Each of the 20 T cell receptor beta chains below was sequenced from the same sample in a study of CD8 T cells in ankylosing spondylitis. TCRdb redid the calling of the 5' RACE reads with MiXCR, one entry per CDR3 protein. This repertoire shows 250,000 or so distinct CDR3 sequences, 15% to 20% found once; its top ten account for more than 25%. The sequenced material came from blood, either unsorted or a sorted T cell fraction (not recorded which). These receptors originate from a male donor with ankylosing spondylitis or in good health (not recorded which).

V and J are TRBV12-3 or TRBV12-4 and TRBJ2-7; tentative D call: TRBD2 (5 bases). The length of the CDR3 is 13 residues. Trimming removed 5 bases from V and 5 bases from J, with 13 bases in between. As DNA, the CDR3 is TGTGCCAGCAGTGAGACCGAGCGGAACGAGCAGTACTTC. Its translation is CASSETERNEQYF.

This clonotype has a handful of counts. The chain is built from TRBV9 and TRBJ2-1; 11 bases fit TRBD2. The CDR3 is 18 amino acids. Trimming at V came to 4 bases and at J to 10 bases, leaving 19 bases not matched to a gene. CDR1 SGDLS and CDR2 YYNGEE come from the germline V gene. The CDR3 region has the DNA TGTGCCAGCAGCCCCGGTCTAGCGGGAGGTATCAAGGTATTAGAGCAGTTCTTC. This codes for CASSPGLAGGIKVLEQFF.

This clonotype was detected a few times. J is TRBJ2-3 and V is TRBV20-1; TRBD1 matches 8 bases. Trimming took 3 bases from V and 6 from J; bases not matched to a gene: 5. This CDR3 contains 13 residues. Germline CDR1 reads DFQATT; CDR2 reads SNEGSKA (reference sequence). The chain's CDR3 is CSARTGAGDTQYF. The CDR3 DNA sequence: TGCAGTGCTAGGACAGGGGCAGGGGATACGCAGTATTTT.

This clonotype has ten or more counts. The chain couples TRBV27 to TRBJ2-7; 14 positions match TRBD2. J gave up 3 bases and V 4 bases, and 2 bases lay outside the gene matches. CDR1 MNHEY and CDR2 SMNVEV come from the germline V gene (reference sequence). This CDR3 comprises 15 residues. The CDR3 bases are TGTGCCAGCAGTTGGACTAGCGGGAGGATCTACGAGCAGTACTTC. This codes for CASSWTSGRIYEQYF.

The genes are TRBV28 and TRBJ2-4, with a possible D match to TRBD2 (7 bases). Trimming removed 3 bases at V and 1 base at J, with 13 bases between. The CDR3 covers 16 residues. Germline-derived CDR1 and CDR2 are MDHEN and SYDVKM. Written as DNA, the CDR3 is TGTGCCAGCAGTTTGCATCGGGGGGCGGCCAAAAACATTCAGTACTTC. Protein product: CASSLHRGAAKNIQYF.

On this clonotype: This may come from a read error, since a much larger clone is one base off. The chain recombines TRBV6-1 with TRBJ2-7; tentatively, D is TRBD1 (5 bases). V gave up 0 bases and J gave up 6 bases, with 15 bases separating them. This CDR3 is built from 15 residues. Germline V CDR1 and CDR2: MNHNS, SASEGT. The CDR3 DNA sequence: TGTGCCAGCAGTGAAGCGATCGACAGTCCCTGCGAGCAGTACTTC. It yields the protein CASSEAIDSPCEQYF.

There are a few counts of this clonotype. The V gene is TRBV28, the J gene TRBJ2-3; 12 bases are shared with TRBD2. The CDR3 length is 17 residues. Per the germline V gene, CDR1 is MDHEN and CDR2 is SYDVKM. The V segment lost 2 bases and the J segment 6 bases; nucleotides outside the gene matches: 9. This CDR3 reads CASSLGRLAGVEDTQYF. For the CDR3, the DNA is TGTGCCAGCAGTTTAGGGAGACTAGCGGGAGTCGAGGATACGCAGTATTTT.

The CDR3 nucleotides are TGTGCCAGCAGTTTGGGGACAGGCCTCCAGCCCCAGCATTTT. This encodes CASSLGTGLQPQHF. The J gene is TRBJ1-5, the V gene TRBV12-3 or TRBV12-4; the match to TRBD1 covers 8 bases. With V trimmed by 3 bases and J by 7 bases, 5 bases remained unmatched. The CDR3 runs 14 residues.

This clonotype has only a few counts. The chain uses TRBV29-1 and TRBJ2-7; no clear D. CDR1 is SQVTM, CDR2 ANQGSEA, per germline. V lost 4 bases and J lost 2, with 18 bases in between. CDR3 size: 15 residues. CDR3 DNA sequence: TGCAGCGTTGTCCAGGAGAAGGATCCACCCTACGAGCAGTACTTC. Its protein product is CSVVQEKDPPYEQYF.

The gene calls are TRBV6-1 and TRBJ2-7; TRBD1 aligns across 9 bases. The CDR3 runs to 14 residues. Germline-derived CDR1 and CDR2 are MNHNS and SASEGT. The trim removed 6 bases at V and 7 bases at J, leaving 10 bases unmatched. DNA for the CDR3: TGTGCCAGCAGACCGGGACAGGGCCAAGGGGAGCAGTACTTC. It encodes CASRPGQGQGEQYF.

The gene calls are TRBV3-1 and TRBJ2-2; TRBD2 aligns across 12 bases. Germline trimming cut 3 bases from V and 2 bases from J; bases unmatched to any gene: 10. The CDR3 has 19 residues. Looked up from germline, CDR1 is LGHDT and CDR2 is YNNKEL (reference sequence). CDR3 sequence reads: CASSQKRRLAGVNTGELFF. CDR3 in DNA: TGTGCCAGCAGCCAGAAGAGACGACTAGCGGGAGTCAACACCGGGGAGCTGTTTTTT.

This clonotype occurred many times. The chain recombines TRBV15 with TRBJ2-5, with 9 bases matching TRBD1. The CDR3 is 14 residues long. CDR1 is LNHNV and CDR2 is YYDKDF in the germline V gene (reference sequence). V was clipped by 9 bases and J by 3 bases; unmatched bases: 8. This chain's CDR3 is CATRKTGGEETQYF. The CDR3, as DNA: TGTGCCACGAGAAAGACAGGGGGAGAAGAGACCCAGTACTTC.

Only a few counts were recorded for this clonotype. CDR3 sequence (DNA): TGCAGCGTTGAAGTCCTTTCAGGTTTTGGGGCCAACGTCCTGACTTTC. As protein: CSVEVLSGFGANVLTF. The rearrangement links TRBV29-1 to TRBJ2-6, with unresolved D. The CDR3 sequence is 16 residues long. CDR1 is SQVTM and CDR2 is ANQGSEA in the germline V gene. The ends were cut back, 1 base at V and 3 bases at J, with 13 bases in the middle.

The chain employs TRBV6-1 and TRBJ2-3; D gene unclear. This CDR3 has 16 amino acids. Germline lookup yields CDR1 MNHNS and CDR2 SASEGT. Trimming stripped 4 bases from V and 2 bases from J, with 16 bases between. The CDR3 is CASSGLIYSDTDTQYF. The CDR3 DNA is TGTGCCAGCAGTGGACTGATATACAGCGACACAGATACGCAGTATTTT.

The table lists this clonotype with a few counts. The chain carries TRBV28 and TRBJ2-2; D gene unclear. The CDR3 spans 13 residues. Germline assignment: CDR1 MDHEN and CDR2 SYDVKM. Between the trimmed V and J ends, which lost 2 bases and 6 bases, there was a span of 7 bases. CDR3 amino acids: CASSLLESGELFF. In DNA, the CDR3 is TGTGCCAGCAGTTTACTAGAATCCGGGGAGCTGTTTTTT.

This chain joins TRBV20-1 and TRBJ2-2; D may be TRBD2 (6 bases). The ends were cut back, 1 base at V and 1 base at J, with 13 bases in the middle. The CDR3 has 16 amino acids. Germline-derived CDR1 and CDR2 are DFQATT and SNEGSKA (reference sequence). The CDR3 sequence is CSARVPPGENTGELFF. In nucleotides, the CDR3 is TGCAGTGCTAGAGTCCCTCCGGGAGAGAACACCGGGGAGCTGTTTTTT.

In this sample, this clonotype turned up many times. The J gene is TRBJ2-7, the V gene TRBV20-1; D gene uncertain. V dropped 6 bases and J dropped 0 bases, with 21 bases sitting between them. The CDR3 extends over 16 amino acids. The germline gives CDR1 DFQATT, CDR2 SNEGSKA (reference sequence). The chain's CDR3 is CSATPPLSPDSYEQYF. The CDR3 DNA reads TGCAGTGCCACTCCACCCCTGAGTCCAGACTCCTACGAGCAGTACTTC.

The J gene is TRBJ2-2, the V gene TRBV12-3 or TRBV12-4; 7 bases fit TRBD2. Trimming took 6 bases from V and 4 from J; bases not matched to a gene: 5. This CDR3 is 14 amino acids long. In nucleotides, the CDR3 is TGTGCCAGCAGCTCGACTAGCCCCACCGGGGAGCTGTTTTTT. It yields the protein CASSSTSPTGELFF.

This clonotype has just a few counts. The V call is TRBV6-4, the J call TRBJ1-1; maybe TRBD1 (6 bases). V lost 7 bases and J lost 7, with 28 bases in between. Germline V CDR1 and CDR2: MRHNA, SNTAGT. CDR3 length: 17 residues. In nucleotides, the CDR3 is TGTGCCAGCAATGGGAAACAGGGTAATGAAGTTTATGGTGAAGCTTTCTTT. This translates into CASNGKQGNEVYGEAFF.

This chain joins TRBV29-1 and TRBJ1-2; 10 bases are a match to TRBD1. Germline CDR1 reads SQVTM; CDR2 reads ANQGSEA. CDR3 length: 13 amino acids. V trimming: 7 bases; J trimming: 4 bases; junction bases outside the gene matches: 6. This chain's CDR3 is CSADRDRGYGYTF. The CDR3 region has the DNA TGCAGCGCCGACCGGGACAGGGGCTATGGCTACACCTTC.